Below, 19 T cell receptor beta chains from the same sample are listed, as sequenced in a study of shared clonotypes between healthy human individuals. Assay: immunoSEQ multiplex PCR; the TCRdb copy retains only in-frame clones and omits some. The sample includes about 1 million clones, roughly 80% seen only once; the top ten take 1.4%. The sample was memory CD4+ T cells sorted from blood. Described subset: CD45RA-negative fraction. All receptors come from a man between 18 and 29 years old in good health.

CDR3 protein: CASSLNMNTEAFF. The CDR3 nucleotides are TGTGCCAGCAGTCTTAATATGAACACTGAAGCTTTCTTT. The chain employs TRBV2 and TRBJ1-1, with unresolved D. Germline lookup yields CDR1 SNHLY and CDR2 FYNNEI. The CDR3 extends over 13 amino acids. V dropped 5 bases and J dropped 0 bases, with 7 bases sitting between them.

The J gene is TRBJ2-1, the V gene TRBV10-3; the match to TRBD2 covers 9 bases. Looked up from germline, CDR1 is ENHRY and CDR2 is SYGVKD. This CDR3 contains 15 residues. The V gene end was trimmed by 3 bases and the J gene end by 9 bases; junction bases not matched to a gene: 9. The CDR3 DNA sequence: TGTGCCATCAGTGATGGCGGGGGGGCCTCGCGTGAGCAGTTCTTC. Amino acid sequence: CAISDGGGASREQFF.

The J gene is TRBJ2-3, the V gene TRBV4-2; no definite D call. The CDR3 has 14 amino acids. Germline V gene data show CDR1 as LGHNA and CDR2 as YNFKEQ. V was shortened by 3 bases and J by 2 bases, with 9 bases between the two germline ends. The CDR3 DNA is TGTGCCAGCAGCCAGTTTACTTCCACAGATACGCAGTATTTT. This sequence encodes CASSQFTSTDTQYF.

This chain links TRBV7-2 with TRBJ1-2; tentative D call: TRBD1 (5 bases). This CDR3 spans 14 amino acids. Trimming took 7 bases from V and 4 from J, leaving 16 bases between them. Germline V gene sequence: CDR1 SGHTA, CDR2 FQGNSA. The chain's CDR3 is CASTPGLQGYGYTF. The CDR3 nucleotides are TGTGCCAGCACCCCCGGACTGCAGGGCTATGGCTACACCTTC.

The J gene is TRBJ2-3, the V gene TRBV18; D ambiguous. Germline V gene sequence: CDR1 KGHSH, CDR2 LQKENI. Trimming took 2 bases from V and 2 from J, leaving 5 bases between them. This CDR3 comprises 13 residues. The CDR3 DNA reads TGTGCCAGCTCACCAAAGGACACAGATACGCAGTATTTT. It specifies CASSPKDTDTQYF.

This clone occurred a few times. Other DNA sequences in this specimen translate into the identical CDR3. J is TRBJ2-1 and V is TRBV10-3; D perhaps matches TRBD2 (6 bases). Germline V CDR1 and CDR2: ENHRY, SYGVKD. V shed 2 bases and J shed 2 bases, with 10 bases lying between them. The CDR3 runs to 15 residues. The CDR3 reads CAISEGGLTYNEQFF. CDR3 DNA sequence: TGTGCCATCAGTGAGGGGGGACTGACCTACAATGAGCAGTTCTTC.

The chain is built from TRBV5-4 and TRBJ2-1, with D perhaps matching TRBD1 or TRBD2 (5 bases each). The V end was cut by 3 bases, the J end by 5 bases, with 12 bases between. This CDR3 region has 14 residues. Germline V gives CDR1 SGHNT, CDR2 YYREEE (reference sequence). The CDR3 nucleotides read TGTGCCAGCAGCTCGGGGCCCGTCAACAATGAGCAGTTCTTC. Its translation: CASSSGPVNNEQFF.

The chain carries TRBV18 and TRBJ2-6; D might be TRBD1 or TRBD2, each matching 7 bases. Germline V gene lookup returns CDR1 KGHSH and CDR2 LQKENI. This CDR3 has 17 residues. With 6 bases removed from V and 1 base from J, the gap between germline ends came to 16 bases. The CDR3 sequence is CASSRGTESSGANVLTF. Here the CDR3 DNA reads TGTGCCAGCTCGCGGGGGACAGAGTCTTCTGGGGCCAACGTCCTGACTTTC.

The rearrangement joins TRBV6-5 to TRBJ2-5; possibly TRBD1 for D (5 bases). Per germline, CDR1 MNHEY and CDR2 SVGAGI. The CDR3 sequence is 14 residues long. Trimming stripped 6 bases from V and 2 bases from J, with 13 bases between. The CDR3 here is CASSLLTAQETQYF. In nucleotides, the CDR3 is TGTGCCAGCAGCCTTTTGACAGCGCAAGAGACCCAGTACTTC.

The chain employs TRBV2 and TRBJ1-4, with 9 bases identical to TRBD1. Trimming removed 5 bases from V and 4 bases from J; junction bases left unmatched: 11. Germline CDR1 SNHLY, CDR2 FYNNEI. There are 17 residues in the CDR3. This CDR3 reads CASSPQGAAFINEKLFF. In DNA, the CDR3 is TGTGCCAGCAGTCCACAGGGGGCGGCTTTCATTAATGAAAAACTGTTTTTT.

This clone was found once. This chain connects TRBV5-1 to TRBJ2-3; D is ambiguous. V was shortened by 4 bases and J by 0 bases, with 9 bases between the two germline ends. There are 14 residues in the CDR3. The germline V gene has CDR1 SGHRS and CDR2 YFSETQ. The CDR3 protein is CASSERQSTDTQYF. The DNA of the CDR3 is TGCGCCAGCAGCGAACGCCAAAGCACAGATACGCAGTATTTT.

The table lists this clone with many counts. The chain recombines TRBV30 with TRBJ2-3, with unresolved D. CDR1 and CDR2 from the germline V gene are GTSNPN and SVGIG (reference sequence). Deletions cut 5 bases from V and 5 bases from J, with 11 bases between. The CDR3 extends over 12 amino acids. CDR3 sequence: CAWHIGRDTQYF. The CDR3 DNA sequence: TGTGCCTGGCACATCGGAAGAGATACGCAGTATTTT.

The V gene is TRBV6-1, the J gene TRBJ2-1; possible D gene TRBD2, 7 bases. The ends were cut back, 2 bases at V and 9 bases at J, with 14 bases in the middle. Germline V gives CDR1 MNHNS, CDR2 SASEGT. There are 14 residues in the CDR3. Here the CDR3 reads CASSERAGAGEQFF. For the CDR3, the DNA is TGTGCCAGCAGTGAAAGGGCGGGGGCAGGTGAGCAGTTCTTC.

The genes are TRBV12-5 and TRBJ2-2; D call uncertain. V shed 7 bases and J shed 3 bases, with 6 bases lying between them. Per germline, CDR1 LGHNT and CDR2 FRNRAP. The CDR3 runs to 12 residues. CDR3: CASAEDTGELFF. CDR3 DNA: TGTGCTAGTGCCGAAGACACCGGGGAGCTGTTTTTT.

This clone is a singleton in its sample. The CDR3 DNA is TGCGCCAGCACCGGGCCCGATTTTAACACCGGGGAGCTGTTTTTT. Translated: CASTGPDFNTGELFF. The chain employs TRBV5-1 and TRBJ2-2; D gene unclear. Trimming removed 6 bases from V and 2 bases from J, with 14 bases in between. Germline V lookup: CDR1 SGHRS, CDR2 YFSETQ. The CDR3 covers 15 residues.

The J gene is TRBJ2-1, the V gene TRBV9; 8 bases map to TRBD1. The trim removed 2 bases at V and 5 bases at J, leaving 9 bases unmatched. Germline CDR1 is SGDLS and CDR2 is YYNGEE. This CDR3 has 16 residues. The CDR3 coding sequence is TGTGCCAGCAGCGTCGGACAGGGCCCGGCCCACAATGAGCAGTTCTTC. Protein product: CASSVGQGPAHNEQFF.

This clone was recorded only once. The CDR3 sequence is CASSQSDSRGAFF. The CDR3 nucleotides read TGTGCCAGCTCACAATCGGACAGCCGAGGGGCTTTCTTT. This chain joins TRBV18 and TRBJ1-1, with a possible D match to TRBD1 (6 bases). The V gene lost 4 bases and the J gene lost 11 bases, with 17 bases spanning the gap. There are 13 residues in the CDR3. CDR1 and CDR2 from the germline V gene are KGHSH and LQKENI.

The J gene is TRBJ1-2, the V gene TRBV30; D is perhaps TRBD1 (5 bases). Trimming shortened V by 1 base and J by 8 bases, and 11 bases separated the two germline ends. The CDR3 totals 12 residues. From germline, CDR1 is GTSNPN and CDR2 SVGIG (reference sequence). In nucleotides, the CDR3 is TGTGCCTGGAGTGCCCAGGGTAAAGGCTACACCTTC. Protein sequence: CAWSAQGKGYTF. The full variable domain, rest sourced from reference TRBV30 and TRBJ1-2, is SQTIHQWPATLVQPVGSPLSLECTVEGTSNPNLYWYRQAAGRGLQLLFYSVGIGQISSEVPQNLSASRPQDRQFILSSKKLLLSDSGFYLCAWSAQGKGYTFGSGTRLTVV.

The rearrangement uses TRBV6-1 and TRBJ1-1; D may be TRBD1 (6 bases). Germline CDR1 and CDR2: MNHNS and SASEGT. V lost 7 bases and J lost 1, with 10 bases in between. The CDR3 sequence is 13 residues long. CDR3 nucleotide sequence: TGTGCCAGCATAATACAGGGGAACACTGAAGCTTTCTTT. It codes for CASIIQGNTEAFF.